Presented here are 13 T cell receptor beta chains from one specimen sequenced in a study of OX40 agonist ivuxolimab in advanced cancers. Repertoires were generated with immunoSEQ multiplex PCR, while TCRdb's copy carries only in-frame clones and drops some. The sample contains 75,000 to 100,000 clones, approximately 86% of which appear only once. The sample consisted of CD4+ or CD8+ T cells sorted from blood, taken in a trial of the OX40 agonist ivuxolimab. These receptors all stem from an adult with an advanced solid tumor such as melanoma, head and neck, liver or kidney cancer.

CDR3 sequence (DNA): TGTGCCAGCAGTTTACCACCGGGATCTAATGAAAAACTGTTTTTT. It translates to CASSLPPGSNEKLFF. The V gene is TRBV28, the J gene TRBJ1-4; D is unclear. Germline V gene sequence: CDR1 MDHEN, CDR2 SYDVKM. Between the trimmed V and J ends, which lost 2 bases and 3 bases, there was a span of 10 bases. The CDR3 has 15 amino acids.

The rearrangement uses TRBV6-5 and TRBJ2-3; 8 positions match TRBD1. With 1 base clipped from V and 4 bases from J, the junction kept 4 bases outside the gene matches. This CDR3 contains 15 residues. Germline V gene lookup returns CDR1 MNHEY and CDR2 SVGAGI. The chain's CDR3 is CASSYYRQGPDTQYF. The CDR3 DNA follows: TGTGCCAGCAGTTACTATCGACAGGGGCCAGATACGCAGTATTTT.

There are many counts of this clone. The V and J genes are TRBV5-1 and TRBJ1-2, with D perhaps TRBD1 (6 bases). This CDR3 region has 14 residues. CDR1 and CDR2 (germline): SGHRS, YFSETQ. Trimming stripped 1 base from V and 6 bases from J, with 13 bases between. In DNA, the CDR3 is TGCGCCAGCAGCTTGTCGTCCAGGGGTGATGGCTACACCTTC. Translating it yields CASSLSSRGDGYTF.

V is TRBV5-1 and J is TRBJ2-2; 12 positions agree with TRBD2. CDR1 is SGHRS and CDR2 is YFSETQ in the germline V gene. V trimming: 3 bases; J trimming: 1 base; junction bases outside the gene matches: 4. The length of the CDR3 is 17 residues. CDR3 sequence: CASSSGLAGLNTGELFF. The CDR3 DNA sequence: TGCGCCAGCAGCTCGGGACTAGCGGGCCTGAACACCGGGGAGCTGTTTTTT.

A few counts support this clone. The CDR3: CASSYSVGQGKGYTF. The DNA for the CDR3 is TGTGCCAGCAGTTACTCCGTCGGACAGGGTAAAGGCTACACCTTC. This sequence joins TRBV6-5 and TRBJ1-2; 8 bases map to TRBD1. The trim removed 0 bases at V and 8 bases at J, leaving 8 bases unmatched. The CDR3 runs 15 residues. From germline, CDR1 is MNHEY and CDR2 SVGAGI.

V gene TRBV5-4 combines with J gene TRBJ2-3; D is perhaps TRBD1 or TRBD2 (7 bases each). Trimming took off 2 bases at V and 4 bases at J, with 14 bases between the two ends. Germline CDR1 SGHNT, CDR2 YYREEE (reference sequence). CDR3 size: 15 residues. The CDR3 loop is CASSLAGGGSDTQYF. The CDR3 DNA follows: TGTGCCAGCAGCTTAGCAGGGGGGGGCTCAGATACGCAGTATTTT.

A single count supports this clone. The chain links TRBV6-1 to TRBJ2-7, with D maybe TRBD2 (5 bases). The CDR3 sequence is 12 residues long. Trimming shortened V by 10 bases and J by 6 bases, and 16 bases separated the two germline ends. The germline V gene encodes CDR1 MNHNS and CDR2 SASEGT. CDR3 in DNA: TGTGCCACCTTCGACGGCAGCGGCGAGCAGTACTTC. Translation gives CATFDGSGEQYF.

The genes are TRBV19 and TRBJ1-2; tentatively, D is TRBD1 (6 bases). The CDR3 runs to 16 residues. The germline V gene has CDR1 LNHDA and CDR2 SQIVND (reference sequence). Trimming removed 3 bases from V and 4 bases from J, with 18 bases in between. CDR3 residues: CASSMGYRVKVYGYTF. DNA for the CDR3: TGTGCCAGTAGTATGGGTTACAGGGTAAAGGTCTATGGCTACACCTTC.

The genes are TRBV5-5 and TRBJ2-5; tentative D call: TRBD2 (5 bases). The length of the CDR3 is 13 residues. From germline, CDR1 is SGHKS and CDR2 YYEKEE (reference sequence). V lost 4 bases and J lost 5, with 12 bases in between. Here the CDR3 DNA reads TGTGCCAGCAGCCCCAGCGGCAGGGAGACCCAGTACTTC. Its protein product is CASSPSGRETQYF.

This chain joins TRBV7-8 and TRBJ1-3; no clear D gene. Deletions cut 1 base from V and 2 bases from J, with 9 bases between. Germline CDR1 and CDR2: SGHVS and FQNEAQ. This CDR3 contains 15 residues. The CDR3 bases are TGTGCCAGCAGCTTAGGGCAGATGGCTGGAAACACCATATATTTT. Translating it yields CASSLGQMAGNTIYF.

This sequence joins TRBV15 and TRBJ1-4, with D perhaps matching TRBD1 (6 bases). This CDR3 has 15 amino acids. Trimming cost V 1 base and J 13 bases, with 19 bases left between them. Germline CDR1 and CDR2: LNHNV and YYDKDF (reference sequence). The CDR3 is CATSRGTANLGGLFF. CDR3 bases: TGTGCCACCAGCAGAGGGACAGCAAACCTCGGAGGACTGTTTTTT.

In DNA, the CDR3 is TGTGCCAGCAGCCACAACTCGGTACTATACGAGCAGTACTTC. Amino acid sequence: CASSHNSVLYEQYF. The chain has TRBV5-6 and TRBJ2-5; no reliable D call. The end of the DNA is better explained by TRBJ2-7, so the J call may be wrong. Germline V gene data show CDR1 as SGHDT and CDR2 as YYEEEE. The CDR3 totals 14 residues.

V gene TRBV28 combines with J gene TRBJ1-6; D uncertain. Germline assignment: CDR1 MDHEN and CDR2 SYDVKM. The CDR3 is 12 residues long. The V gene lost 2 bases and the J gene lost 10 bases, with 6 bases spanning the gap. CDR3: CASSLLGSPLHF. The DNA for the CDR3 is TGTGCCAGCAGTTTACTGGGGTCACCCCTCCACTTT.